This TCR beta chain stems from a study of post-analysis software for immune sequencing data. General study points: About five TRBV segments occurring more often in patients than controls included TRBV5-6, TRBV5-1 and TRBV20-1. Significantly lower normalized Chao1 diversity was found in patients with multiple sclerosis relative to controls.

Carried by the TCR beta cDNA libraries were unique molecular identifiers. Out of roughly 0.95 to 11 million T cells, a few hundred thousand cDNA molecules were generated. TCRdb recomputed calls from the PCR reads with MiXCR, one row per CDR3 protein. The sample holds fewer than 600,000 distinct CDR3 sequences, under 55% seen once. The CDR3 loop spans 16 amino acids. CDR1 is SGHAT, CDR2 FQNNGV, per germline. Deletions cut 2 bases from V and 0 bases from J, with 13 bases between. A word on this clonotype: The antigen is undetermined.

This sequence originates from a girl under 18 with multiple sclerosis. Sequenced: blood. The chain has TRBV11-2 and TRBJ1-1, with D possibly TRBD1 on 6 matching bases. This CDR3 reads CASSLSGTFLNTEAFF. CDR3 DNA: TGTGCCAGCAGCTTATCCGGGACATTCCTGAACACTGAAGCTTTCTTT. Full variable domain (outside the CDR3, taken from reference TRBV11-2 and TRBJ1-1): EAGVAQSPRYKIIEKRQSVAFWCNPISGHATLYWYQQILGQGPKLLIQFQNNGVVDDSQLPKDRFSAERLKGVDSTLKIQPAKLEDSAVYLCASSLSGTFLNTEAFFGQGTRLTVV.